This T cell receptor (beta chain) was observed in a study of regulatory T cells in long-lasting Graves disease. About the study: Antithyroid drug use was under 3 months in newly diagnosed Graves' patients.

CDR3-region Arm-PCR and iRepertoire HTBI primers produced the TCR beta libraries. TCRdb re-derived calls from the multiplex PCR reads in MiXCR, one entry per CDR3 protein. The sample shows roughly 610,000 distinct CDR3 sequences, about 15% of them seen only once. The sample's time point: newly diagnosed GD, antithyroid drugs for less than 3 months. Researchers made the TCR library from RNA that was extracted from PBMCs. This clonotype has ten or more counts. Its antigen is unknown. This CDR3 has 15 amino acids. Per the germline V gene, CDR1 is SGHVS and CDR2 is FQNEAQ. V was trimmed by 5 bases and J by 1 base, leaving 14 bases between them. Study-wide points: Persistent cases of Graves' showed reduced TCR diversity relative to newly diagnosed patients.

This sample also appeared in a second study, on T cells in Graves' hyperthyroidism and ophthalmopathy. That source reports: Exclusion of a patient resulted from uncontrolled infection, other autoimmune disease, pregnancy or lactation. HTBI primers were the set used in a first-round RT-PCR of the TCR CDR3.

This receptor was identified in a woman aged 25-40 years with Graves disease. Sequencing was performed on peripheral blood mononuclear cells (PBMCs), taken at new diagnosis, from a patient treated with antithyroid drugs. The chain couples TRBV7-8 to TRBJ1-1; D gene uncertain. The CDR3 loop is CASSGREGWNTEAFF. In DNA form, the CDR3 reads TGTGCCAGCAGCGGAAGGGAGGGTTGGAACACTGAAGCTTTCTTT.